These T cell receptor beta chains were read from a single sample in a study of blood T cell repertoires in COVID-19. Profiled with immunoSEQ multiplex PCR; TCRdb holds only in-frame clones, not every one. The profile shows some 390,000 clones, around 87% of them singletons. Sequenced sample: PBMCs or T cells enriched from blood (not recorded which). These receptors were obtained from a man aged 25-45 years who had recovered from COVID-19. Each CDR3 is given with its conserved first and last residue. D genes are given only for firm matches. Size is omitted from some rows. Given values are once, few, many or a class for expanded clones.

clone_size j_call d_call v_call cdr3_aa cdr3_nt
NA TRBJ1-1 TRBD1 TRBV27 CASRDGQEVTEAFF TGTGCCAGCAGGGATGGACAGGAAGTCACTGAAGCTTTCTTT
NA TRBJ1-2 TRBD1 TRBV15 CATSRDTGQGNYGYTF TGTGCCACCAGCAGAGATACCGGACAGGGCAACTATGGCTACACCTTC
NA TRBJ2-7 TRBD2 TRBV27 CASSSGGTGTSGFSYEQYF TGTGCCAGCAGTTCGGGTGGTACAGGGACTAGCGGCTTCTCCTACGAGCAGTACTTC
NA TRBJ2-7 NA TRBV7-9 CASSSTYEQYF TGTGCCAGCAGCTCAACTTACGAGCAGTACTTC
NA TRBJ1-5 TRBD1 TRBV7-2 CASSSDRRNQPQHF TGTGCCAGCAGCTCGGACAGGCGTAATCAGCCCCAGCATTTT
NA TRBJ1-2 NA TRBV3-1/TRBV3-2 CASSQFISGRLNYGYTF TGTGCCAGCAGCCAATTTATTTCGGGGAGGCTGAACTATGGCTACACCTTC
NA TRBJ1-6 NA TRBV7-2 CASSLEIPSSYNSPLHF TGTGCCAGCAGCTTAGAAATTCCGAGCTCCTATAATTCACCCCTCCACTTT
NA TRBJ1-1 NA TRBV7-8 CASSLPIDGPIWDNERTEAFF TGTGCCAGCAGCTTACCCATTGACGGCCCAATTTGGGACAATGAGAGGACTGAAGCTTTCTTT
NA TRBJ2-3 NA TRBV28 CASSGRWQGSTDTQYF TGTGCCAGCAGTGGGAGATGGCAGGGGTCTACAGATACGCAGTATTTT
NA TRBJ2-1 NA TRBV5-1 CASSLEGGMNEQFF TGCGCCAGCAGCTTGGAAGGGGGTATGAATGAGCAGTTCTTC
NA TRBJ2-7 NA TRBV28 CASSLSRAYEQYF TGTGCCAGCAGTTTATCCAGGGCCTACGAGCAGTACTTC
NA TRBJ2-7 NA TRBV28 CASRGADGYEQYF TGTGCCAGCAGAGGAGCGGATGGGTACGAGCAGTACTTC
once TRBJ2-7 NA TRBV5-6 CASSFSGTTEQYF TGTGCCAGCAGCTTCAGCGGGACAACCGAGCAGTACTTC
NA TRBJ2-7 TRBD2 TRBV7-3 CASSQARWRGAPEQYF TGTGCCAGCAGCCAAGCCCGGTGGCGGGGGGCCCCCGAGCAGTACTTC
once TRBJ1-3 TRBD1 TRBV5-1 CASSWTGDGNTIYF TGCGCCAGCAGCTGGACAGGGGACGGAAACACCATATATTTT
NA TRBJ2-2 NA TRBV29-1 CSVVLPHTGELFF TGCAGCGTTGTTCTACCCCACACCGGGGAGCTGTTTTTT
NA TRBJ2-3 TRBD2 TRBV30 CAWRAGLAGSDTQYF TGTGCCTGGAGGGCGGGACTAGCGGGATCAGATACGCAGTATTTT
NA TRBJ1-1 NA TRBV2 CASRNPLWVDGSEAFF TGTGCCAGCAGGAACCCATTATGGGTTGATGGGAGTGAAGCTTTCTTT
NA TRBJ1-2 TRBD1 TRBV2 CASRDTPGQAPFGYTF TGTGCCAGCAGAGACACTCCGGGACAGGCCCCCTTTGGCTACACCTTC
NA TRBJ1-2 NA TRBV6-5 CASRTPEGGYTF TGTGCCAGCAGAACCCCGGAGGGTGGCTACACCTTC
NA TRBJ2-2 TRBD2 TRBV11-2 CASSLGLAGEMGTGELFF TGTGCCAGCAGCTTAGGTCTAGCGGGAGAGATGGGCACCGGGGAGCTGTTTTTT
NA TRBJ1-2 NA TRBV7-9 CASSLVEGVGYTF TGTGCCAGCAGCTTAGTGGAAGGAGTGGGCTACACCTTC
NA TRBJ1-1 TRBD1 TRBV28 CASSLVQGAGDTEAFF TGTGCCAGCAGTTTAGTACAGGGGGCAGGGGACACTGAAGCTTTCTTT
NA TRBJ1-3 NA TRBV5-1 CASSRGSGNTIYF TGCGCCAGCAGCCGGGGTTCTGGAAACACCATATATTTT
NA TRBJ2-7 TRBD1 TRBV5-6 CASSGQGSSWEQYF TGTGCCAGCAGCGGACAGGGGAGTTCGTGGGAGCAGTACTTC
NA TRBJ2-2 NA TRBV24-1 CATSDPARQTNTGELFF TGTGCCACCAGTGATCCTGCAAGACAGACCAACACCGGGGAGCTGTTTTTT
once TRBJ2-1 NA TRBV5-1 CASSLAGGEGNEQFF TGCGCCAGCAGCTTGGCTGGGGGCGAGGGGAATGAGCAGTTCTTC
NA TRBJ1-1 TRBD1 TRBV12-5 CASGLMGTGNTEAFF TGTGCTAGTGGTTTGATGGGGACAGGGAACACTGAAGCTTTCTTT
NA TRBJ2-7 TRBD2 TRBV6-5 CASSYSDGRGEQYF TGTGCCAGCAGTTACTCAGACGGGAGGGGCGAGCAGTACTTC
NA TRBJ2-5 TRBD1 TRBV10-3 CAISATPRGQEETQYF TGTGCCATCAGTGCCACTCCGAGGGGACAGGAAGAGACCCAGTACTTC
NA TRBJ1-1 NA TRBV27 CASSFAGATTEAFF TGTGCCAGCAGTTTTGCAGGGGCGACGACTGAAGCTTTCTTT